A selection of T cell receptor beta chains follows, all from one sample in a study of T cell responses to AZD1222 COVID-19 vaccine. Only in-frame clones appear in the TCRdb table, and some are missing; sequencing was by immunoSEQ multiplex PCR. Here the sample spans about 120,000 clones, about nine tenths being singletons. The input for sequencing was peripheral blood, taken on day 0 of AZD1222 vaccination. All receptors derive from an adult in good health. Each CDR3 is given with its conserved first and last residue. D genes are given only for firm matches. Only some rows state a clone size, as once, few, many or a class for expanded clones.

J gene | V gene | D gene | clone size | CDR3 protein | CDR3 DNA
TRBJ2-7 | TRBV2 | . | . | CASRRAIAYEQYF | TGTGCCAGCCGTCGGGCCATTGCCTACGAGCAGTACTTC
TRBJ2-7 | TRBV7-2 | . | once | CASSLAGPPIEQYF | TGTGCCAGCAGCTTAGCGGGACCTCCTATCGAGCAGTACTTC
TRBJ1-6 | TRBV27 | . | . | CASSLRGEITLHF | TGTGCCAGCTCGCTTAGGGGGGAAATTACCCTCCACTTT
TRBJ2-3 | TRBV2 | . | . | CASSVPATGTDTQYF | TGTGCCAGCAGTGTGCCAGCGACCGGAACAGATACGCAGTATTTT
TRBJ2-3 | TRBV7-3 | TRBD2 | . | CASSTLAGDIDTQYF | TGTGCCAGCAGCACGCTAGCGGGAGATATAGATACGCAGTATTTT
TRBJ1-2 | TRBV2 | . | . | CASNGIDGYTF | TGTGCCAGCAACGGGATCGATGGCTACACCTTC
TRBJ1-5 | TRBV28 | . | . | CASTTIGYSNQPQHF | TGTGCCAGCACCACCATCGGGTATAGCAATCAGCCCCAGCATTTT
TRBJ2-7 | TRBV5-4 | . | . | CASSLRGAIFEQYF | TGTGCCAGCAGCTTGCGGGGGGCTATCTTCGAGCAGTACTTC
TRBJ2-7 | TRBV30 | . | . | CAWSGTPVPYEQYF | TGTGCCTGGAGTGGGACACCGGTTCCCTACGAGCAGTACTTC
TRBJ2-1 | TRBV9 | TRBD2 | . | CASSVSGGQYNEQFF | TGTGCCAGCAGCGTCAGCGGGGGGCAATACAATGAGCAGTTCTTC
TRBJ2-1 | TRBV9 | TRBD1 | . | CASSYSGTAYNEQFF | TGTGCCAGCAGCTACTCCGGGACAGCCTACAATGAGCAGTTCTTC
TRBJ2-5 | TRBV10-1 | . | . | CASSEVGGETQYF | TGCGCCAGCAGTGAGGTGGGAGGAGAGACCCAGTACTTC
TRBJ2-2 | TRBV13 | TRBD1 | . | CASSLGQGAGTGELFF | TGTGCCAGCAGCTTAGGACAGGGGGCTGGGACCGGGGAGCTGTTTTTT
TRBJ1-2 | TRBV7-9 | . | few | CASSLDGYGYTF | TGTGCCAGCAGCTTAGATGGGTATGGCTACACCTTC
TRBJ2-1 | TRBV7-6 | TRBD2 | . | CASSLLTLAGGNSYNEQFF | TGTGCCAGCAGCTTATTAACACTAGCGGGAGGGAATTCCTACAATGAGCAGTTCTTC
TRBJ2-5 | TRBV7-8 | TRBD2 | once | CASSPGTSGFQETQYF | TGTGCCAGCAGCCCCGGGACTAGCGGGTTCCAAGAGACCCAGTACTTC
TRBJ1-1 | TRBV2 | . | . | CASSELDGNTEAFF | TGTGCCAGCAGTGAATTAGACGGGAACACTGAAGCTTTCTTT
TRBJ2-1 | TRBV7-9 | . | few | CASSSYPSYNEQFF | TGTGCCAGCAGCTCTTATCCCTCCTACAATGAGCAGTTCTTC